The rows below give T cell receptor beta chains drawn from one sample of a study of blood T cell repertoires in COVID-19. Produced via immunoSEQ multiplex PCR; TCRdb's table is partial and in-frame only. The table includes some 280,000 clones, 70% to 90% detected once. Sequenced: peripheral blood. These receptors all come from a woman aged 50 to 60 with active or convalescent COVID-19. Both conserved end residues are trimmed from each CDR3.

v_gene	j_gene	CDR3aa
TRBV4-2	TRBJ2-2	ASSQTGTGGHGELF
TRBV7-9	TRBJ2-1	ASSSLASGLANEQF
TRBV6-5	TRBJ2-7	ASGLAGVYYEQY
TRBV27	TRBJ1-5	ASSIQGGLNQPQH
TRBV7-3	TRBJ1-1	ASSLKRMNTEAF
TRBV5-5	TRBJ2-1	ASSQRGTGNPLEQF
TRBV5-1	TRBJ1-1	ASSLAPGTGAVNTEAF
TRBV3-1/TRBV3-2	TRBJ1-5	ASSHFNQPQH
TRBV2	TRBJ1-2	ASSRFPYGYT
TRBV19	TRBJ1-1	ASSIYRNTEAF
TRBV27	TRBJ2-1	ASRSYYNEQF
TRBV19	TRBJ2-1	ATALSGGSYNEQF
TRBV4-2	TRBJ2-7	ASSQVSTRAGTYEQY
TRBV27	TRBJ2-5	ASSLRQGRETQY
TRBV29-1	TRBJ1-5	SVTQGGGSNQPQH
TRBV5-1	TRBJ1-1	ASSFRAGNTEAF
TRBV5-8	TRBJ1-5	ASSFRSNSNQPQH
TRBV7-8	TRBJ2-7	ASSLDLSSYEQY
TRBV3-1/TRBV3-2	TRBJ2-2	ASSPLSGDTGELF
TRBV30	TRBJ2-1	AWSVYAAEQF
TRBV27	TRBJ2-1	ASSFAGYSYNEQF
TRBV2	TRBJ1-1	ASIRGPPMNTEAF
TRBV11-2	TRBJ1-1	ASSPERSAEAF
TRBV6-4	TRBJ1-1	ASSQGFGNTEAF
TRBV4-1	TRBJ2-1	ASSQVLLAGGFNEQF
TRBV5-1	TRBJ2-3	ASRLAGTDTQY
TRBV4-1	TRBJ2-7	ASSQEQGKASEQY
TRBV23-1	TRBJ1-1	ASSQSSRDRDRWDTEAF
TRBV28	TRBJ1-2	ASSLASGGGLVYGYT
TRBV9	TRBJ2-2	ASSARGSGANTGELF
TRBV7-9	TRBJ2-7	ASRGTAQQY
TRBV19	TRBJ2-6	ASTPLGPSAGAGANVLT
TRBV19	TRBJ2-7	ASSIGPGQGNTYEQY
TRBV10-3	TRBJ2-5	AISEGRGLAAEETQY
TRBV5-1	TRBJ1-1	ASSLEQNTEAF
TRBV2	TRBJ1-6	ASRTRTYNSPLH
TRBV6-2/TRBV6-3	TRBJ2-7	ASSYGGTGFLSSYEQY
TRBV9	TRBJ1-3	ASSVGPGNTIY
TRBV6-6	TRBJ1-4	ASSGTVTNEKLF
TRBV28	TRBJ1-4	ASSPGQGANEKLF
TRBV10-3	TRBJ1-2	AISAQFVYT
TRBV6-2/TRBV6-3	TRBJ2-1	ASSAGTSGETPLSYNEQF
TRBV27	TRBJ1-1	ASSYLAQLGTEAF
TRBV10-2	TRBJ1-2	ASTEPGGPFYGYT
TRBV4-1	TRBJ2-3	ASSQVGWSTDTQY